This record covers a single T cell receptor (beta chain). Antigen unknown. Primers for the PCR totalled 60 Vbeta and 13 Jbeta. This table comes from immunoSEQ multiplex PCR, and its TCRdb copy is limited to in-frame clones, with some not included. The sample yields 150,000 to 200,000 clones, roughly 79% seen once. This entry is derived from a study of cytomegalovirus exposure and HLA in healthy donors. Study findings and constraints: A later analysis linked a missense variant in DCLRE1C to the trimming of TCR beta V and J genes. The authors later found most CMV-associated TCR beta chains appeared HLA-restricted.

V lost 5 bases and J lost 5; bases outside the gene matches: 6. Germline V gene lookup returns CDR1 LNHNV and CDR2 YYDKDF (reference sequence). The CDR3 length is 14 residues. Sequencing input: PBMCs. V is TRBV15 and J is TRBJ2-7; 10 nucleotides agree with TRBD2. This receptor was taken from a woman younger than 45 in good health and CMV-seropositive. As DNA, the CDR3 is TGTGCCACCAGCGCCGCTAGCGGGAGCCACGAGCAGTACTTC. Its translation: CATSAASGSHEQYF. The full variable domain, in which reference TRBV15 and TRBJ2-7 provide the parts outside the CDR3, is DAMVIQNPRYQVTQFGKPVTLSCSQTLNHNVMYWYQQKSSQAPKLLFHYYDKDFNNEADTPDNFQSRRPNTSFCFLDIRSPGLGDTAMYLCATSAASGSHEQYFGPGTRLTVT.